Below are 20 T cell receptor beta chains sequenced from a single sample in a study of T cells in Graves' hyperthyroidism and ophthalmopathy. RNA transcripts served as the template for amplifying TCR beta CDR3 regions. The HTBI primer set served for first-round RT-PCR of the TCR CDR3. TCRdb reanalysed the multiplex PCR reads using MiXCR and keeps one entry per CDR3 protein. Counted here are around 500,000 distinct CDR3 sequences, around 14% occurring once; the ten biggest clones make up under 20%. Specimen: blood. These receptors were obtained from a woman under 30 with Graves' hyperthyroidism.

This clonotype was recorded many times. The V gene is TRBV11-3, the J gene TRBJ2-2; the match to TRBD2 covers 7 bases. This CDR3 is built from 16 residues. V was pared by 4 bases and J by 5 bases, with 10 bases of the junction left unmatched. Germline loops: CDR1 SGHNT, CDR2 YENEEA. The CDR3 DNA reads as TGTGCCAGCAGCTGGACTGGCGGGAGTTTGACCGGGGAGCTGTTTTTT. It specifies CASSWTGGSLTGELFF.

V usage is TRBV6-4 and J usage is TRBJ2-7, with 7 bases that match TRBD2. Germline CDR1 is MRHNA and CDR2 is SNTAGT. V was pared by 0 bases and J by 1 base, with 15 bases of the junction left unmatched. The CDR3 has 19 residues. CDR3 in DNA: TGTGCCAGCAGTGACTCAACGGCGAGGTCTGGGACTACATCCTACGAGCAGTACTTC. Its protein is CASSDSTARSGTTSYEQYF.

Ten or more counts support this clonotype. This sequence joins TRBV6-4 and TRBJ1-2; TRBD1 is a possible D gene (6 bases). This CDR3 is 15 amino acids long. V shed 0 bases and J shed 6 bases, with 14 bases lying between them. Germline values: CDR1 MRHNA, CDR2 SNTAGT. The CDR3 loop is CASSDSYGQRNGYTF. The CDR3, as DNA: TGTGCCAGCAGTGACTCCTATGGACAGCGCAATGGCTACACCTTC.

The CDR3 nucleotides read TGCAGTGCCCCGGTCAGACCGATTAACACTGAAGCTTTCTTT. Its translation: CSAPVRPINTEAFF. V and J are TRBV20-1 and TRBJ1-1; unclear D gene. V was pared by 6 bases and J by 2 bases, with 16 bases between. Germline V gives CDR1 DFQATT, CDR2 SNEGSKA (reference sequence). CDR3 length equals 14 residues.

Ten or more counts support this clonotype. The gene calls are TRBV20-1 and TRBJ2-1, with TRBD2 identical over 7 bases. The CDR3 runs 13 residues. Germline CDR1 and CDR2: DFQATT and SNEGSKA (reference sequence). Here the CDR3 DNA reads TGCAGCGCCAGGACTAGCTCCTACAATGAGCAGTTCTTC. Translating it yields CSARTSSYNEQFF.

There are a few counts of this clonotype. A much larger clone sits a single nucleotide away, making a read error possible. The V call is TRBV11-1, the J call TRBJ2-3, with 10 bases lining up with TRBD1. Germline CDR1 and CDR2: SGHAT and FQDESV (reference sequence). The CDR3 consists of 15 residues. J lost 8 bases, V lost 5 bases, and 10 bases had no gene match. The CDR3 DNA follows: TGTGCCAGCAGCCTGTGGGGACAGGGGATAGGTACGCAGTATTTT. It codes for CASSLWGQGIGTQYF.

The table lists this clonotype with a few counts. The J gene is TRBJ1-1, the V gene TRBV7-3; 8 positions agree with TRBD1. The junction had 8 bases not matched to a gene; V was cut back by 5 bases and J by 3 bases. This CDR3 contains 15 residues. Germline V CDR1 and CDR2: SGHTA, FQGTGA. CDR3 residues: CASSRIDRGDTEAFF. CDR3 DNA sequence: TGTGCCAGCAGCCGGATCGACAGGGGTGACACTGAAGCTTTCTTT. Together with reference TRBV7-3 and TRBJ1-1, the CDR3 gives the full variable domain: GAGVSQTPSNKVTEKGKYVELRCDPISGHTALYWYRQSLGQGPEFLIYFQGTGAADDSGLPNDRFFAVRPEGSVSTLKIQRTERGDSAVYLCASSRIDRGDTEAFFGQGTRLTVV.

Only a few counts were recorded for this clonotype. The chain combines TRBV6-2 or TRBV6-3 with TRBJ1-1, with a weak D call TRBD1 (5 bases). V shed 7 bases and J shed 4 bases, with 16 bases lying between them. Per germline, CDR1 MNHEY and CDR2 SVGEGT. There are 14 residues in the CDR3. The CDR3 protein is CASTMGRAATEAFF. The CDR3, as DNA: TGTGCCAGCACCATGGGCAGGGCGGCCACTGAAGCTTTCTTT.

The chain links TRBV19 to TRBJ2-7; 7 nucleotides match TRBD2. J lost 4 bases, V lost 5 bases, and 8 bases had no gene match. Germline V gene sequence: CDR1 LNHDA, CDR2 SQIVND (reference sequence). There are 14 residues in the CDR3. CDR3 region: CASSVASGDYEQYV. The CDR3 bases are TGTGCCAGTAGTGTAGCTAGCGGAGATTACGAGCAGTACGTC.

The chain carries TRBV19 and TRBJ2-6; 8 nucleotides line up with TRBD1. The CDR3 covers 14 residues. CDR1 is LNHDA, CDR2 SQIVND, per germline (reference sequence). J was trimmed by 12 bases and V by 0 bases; bases with no gene match: 4. DNA for the CDR3: TGTGCCAGTAGTATAGAGGAGACAGGGGTCGTCCTGACTTTC. It encodes CASSIEETGVVLTF. The whole variable domain, remainder taken from reference TRBV19 and TRBJ2-6, is DGGITQSPKYLFRKEGQNVTLSCEQNLNHDAMYWYRQDPGQGLRLIYYSQIVNDFQKGDIAEGYSVSREKKESFPLTVTSAQKNPTAFYLCASSIEETGVVLTFGAGSRLTVL.

This clonotype was seen only a few times. The genes are TRBV30 and TRBJ2-1, with a weak D call TRBD2 (6 bases). The CDR3 loop spans 16 amino acids. V was clipped by 0 bases and J by 7 bases, with 19 bases between them. Per the germline V gene, CDR1 is GTSNPN and CDR2 is SVGIG (reference sequence). The CDR3 sequence: CAWSVRKTGVSNEQFF. CDR3 coding DNA: TGTGCCTGGAGTGTACGGAAAACGGGAGTGTCAAATGAGCAGTTCTTC.

This clonotype was seen repeatedly, ten times or more. The V gene is TRBV2, the J gene TRBJ2-1; TRBD1 agrees at 12 bases. V shed 3 bases and J 2 bases; nucleotides not matched to a gene: 5. The germline V gene encodes CDR1 SNHLY and CDR2 FYNNEI. CDR3 length: 17 residues. The CDR3 sequence is CASSDPGQGAAYNEQFF. CDR3 DNA sequence: TGTGCCAGCAGTGATCCGGGACAGGGGGCCGCCTACAATGAGCAGTTCTTC.

This clonotype showed up many times. The rearrangement uses TRBV24-1 and TRBJ1-4; D is undetermined. The CDR3 is made up of 13 amino acids. The germline V and J ends were trimmed by 4 bases and 4 bases, with 6 bases remaining between them. Germline V gene data show CDR1 as KGHDR and CDR2 as SFDVKD. The DNA of the CDR3 is TGTGCCACCAGTGACGGGGATAATGAAAAACTGTTTTTT. The encoded protein is CATSDGDNEKLFF.

This clonotype has at least ten counts. The chain couples TRBV6-6 to TRBJ2-7; the D is unclear. The CDR3 runs 15 residues. Deletions cut 0 bases from V and 7 bases from J, with 16 bases between. The germline V gene has CDR1 MNHNY and CDR2 SVGAGI (reference sequence). CDR3 bases: TGTGCCAGCAGTTACTCCGACCAGTCCCTTTGGGAGCAGTACTTC. Its translation: CASSYSDQSLWEQYF.

A few counts support this clonotype. The chain carries TRBV6-1 and TRBJ2-7; TRBD1 matches at 9 bases. The J segment lost 4 bases and the V segment lost 6 bases, leaving 7 bases of the junction unmatched. The CDR3 has 14 amino acids. CDR1 and CDR2 (germline): MNHNS, SASEGT. The CDR3 loop reads CASSDRDRAYEQYF. The CDR3 DNA reads TGTGCCAGCAGCGACCGGGACAGGGCATACGAGCAGTACTTC.

This clonotype appeared many times. In DNA form, the CDR3 reads TGTGCCAGCAGCCCGACAGACAGTTCCTACAATGAGCAGTTCTTC. Its translation: CASSPTDSSYNEQFF. The chain combines TRBV11-2 with TRBJ2-1, with D maybe TRBD1 (5 bases). This CDR3 has 15 residues. Germline V CDR1 and CDR2: SGHAT, FQNNGV. Trimming pared 5 bases from V and 1 base from J, leaving 12 bases between.

The genes are TRBV5-1 and TRBJ2-1; 8 bases fit TRBD2. The CDR3 is 15 amino acids. The ends lost 0 bases at V and 6 bases at J; junction bases unmatched: 5. The V gene's germline CDR1 is SGHRS and CDR2 YFSETQ. The CDR3 DNA sequence: TGCGCCAGCAGCTTGGGTCGGGAGGGCGGCAATGAGCAGTTCTTC. This gives the protein CASSLGREGGNEQFF.

This clonotype was seen ten or more times. This sequence joins TRBV2 and TRBJ2-6; maybe TRBD2 (6 bases). V lost 5 bases and J lost 3, with 29 bases in between. The germline V gene encodes CDR1 SNHLY and CDR2 FYNNEI. CDR3 length: 21 residues. CDR3 sequence reads: CASSPLGGSYLTFFGANVLTF. In nucleotides, the CDR3 is TGTGCCAGCAGTCCTCTTGGGGGGTCCTATCTTACCTTCTTTGGGGCCAACGTCCTGACTTTC. The full variable domain, rest sourced from reference TRBV2 and TRBJ2-6, is EPEVTQTPSHQVTQMGQEVILRCVPISNHLYFYWYRQILGQKVEFLVSFYNNEISEKSEIFDDQFSVERPDGSNFTLKIRSTKLEDSAMYFCASSPLGGSYLTFFGANVLTFGAGSRLTVL.

A note on this clonotype: Sequence at one end of the junction differs from germline and may be a read error. CDR3 amino acids: CASSIWDPTRHGEPFF. The DNA for the CDR3 is TGTGCCAGTAGTATTTGGGACCCAACCCGGCACGGGGAGCCGTTTTTT. The rearrangement uses TRBV19 and TRBJ2-2, with D perhaps assigned TRBD1 or TRBD2 (5 bases each). There are 16 residues in the CDR3. CDR1 and CDR2 (germline): LNHDA, SQIVND (reference sequence).

This clonotype appeared a few times. The chain employs TRBV10-3 and TRBJ2-3, with 11 positions matching TRBD1. Trimming cost V 5 bases and J 5 bases; bases outside gene matches: 3. The CDR3 runs 14 residues. Germline V CDR1 and CDR2: ENHRY, SYGVKD. The CDR3 loop reads CAISTGQGEDTQYF. The CDR3 DNA reads as TGTGCCATCAGTACGGGACAGGGGGAAGATACGCAGTATTTT.